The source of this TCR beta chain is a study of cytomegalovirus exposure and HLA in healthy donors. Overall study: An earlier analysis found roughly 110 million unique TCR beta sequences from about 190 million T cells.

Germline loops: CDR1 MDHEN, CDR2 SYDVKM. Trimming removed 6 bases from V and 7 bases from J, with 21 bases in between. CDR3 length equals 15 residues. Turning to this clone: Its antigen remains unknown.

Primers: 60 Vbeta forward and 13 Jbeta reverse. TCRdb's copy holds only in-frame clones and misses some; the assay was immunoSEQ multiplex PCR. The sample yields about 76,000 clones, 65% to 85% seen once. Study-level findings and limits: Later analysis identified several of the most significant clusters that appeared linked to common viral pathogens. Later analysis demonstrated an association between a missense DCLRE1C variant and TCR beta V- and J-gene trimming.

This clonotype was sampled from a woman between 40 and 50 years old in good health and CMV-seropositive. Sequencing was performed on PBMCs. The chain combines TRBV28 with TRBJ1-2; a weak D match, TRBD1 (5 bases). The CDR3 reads CASRPPNVGRGGYTF. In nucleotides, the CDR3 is TGTGCCAGCAGGCCCCCAAACGTGGGGAGGGGTGGCTACACCTTC.